The 20 T cell receptor beta chains in this list originate from one sample, sequenced in a study of cytomegalovirus exposure and HLA in healthy donors. The primer mix had 60 Vbeta and 13 Jbeta primers. Some clones are missing from TCRdb's copy, which holds only in-frame ones; the method was immunoSEQ multiplex PCR. The sample records fewer than 200,000 clones, 85% being singletons. The sequenced sample was PBMCs. The receptors derive from a man aged 25-45 years in good health and CMV-seropositive.

This chain uses TRBV7-2 with TRBJ2-5; 15 positions match TRBD2. CDR1 SGHTA and CDR2 FQGNSA come from the germline V gene. J was trimmed by 5 bases and V by 5 bases; bases with no gene match: 9. CDR3 length: 17 amino acids. DNA of the CDR3: TGTGCCAGCAGCCGTGGACTAGCGGGAGGGCCGGGTGAGACCCAGTACTTC. This encodes CASSRGLAGGPGETQYF.

This clone was seen a handful of times. The chain recombines TRBV7-9 with TRBJ1-4; no reliable D call. The CDR3 runs 14 residues. The V end lost 5 bases, the J end lost 8 bases, and 15 bases lay between the germline ends. The germline V gene encodes CDR1 SEHNR and CDR2 FQNEAQ (reference sequence). CDR3 nucleotides: TGTGCCAGCAGCCGGGGTAGCTTTAGCGAAAAACTGTTTTTT. It is translated as CASSRGSFSEKLFF.

This rearrangement joins TRBV19 to TRBJ2-1; D gene ambiguous. CDR3 length: 10 amino acids. The V gene's germline CDR1 is LNHDA and CDR2 SQIVND (reference sequence). Trimming stripped 5 bases from V and 7 bases from J, with 3 bases between. For the CDR3, the DNA is TGTGCCAGTAGTGCGAATGAGCAGTTCTTC. Amino acid sequence: CASSANEQFF.

The chain carries TRBV19 and TRBJ2-7, with 11 bases identical to TRBD2. With 6 bases clipped from V and 3 bases from J, the junction kept 7 bases outside the gene matches. The germline CDR1 and CDR2 sequences are LNHDA and SQIVND (reference sequence). This CDR3 has 15 residues. CDR3 in amino acids: CASSPGLAGYYEQYF. CDR3 coding DNA: TGTGCCAGTAGCCCTGGACTAGCGGGCTACTACGAGCAGTACTTC. The whole variable domain, remainder taken from reference TRBV19 and TRBJ2-7, is DGGITQSPKYLFRKEGQNVTLSCEQNLNHDAMYWYRQDPGQGLRLIYYSQIVNDFQKGDIAEGYSVSREKKESFPLTVTSAQKNPTAFYLCASSPGLAGYYEQYFGPGTRLTVT.

Of note for this clone: Germline is not matched at one junction end, which may reflect a read error. The CDR3 DNA follows: TGTTCCAGCAGCTTTGGGACAAATGGCTACACCTTC. It codes for CSSSFGTNGYTF. The chain combines TRBV7-9 with TRBJ1-2; a possible D gene is TRBD1 (6 bases). Per the germline V gene, CDR1 is SEHNR and CDR2 is FQNEAQ (reference sequence). This CDR3 is 12 amino acids long.

A word on this clone: The same CDR3 is also encoded by other DNA sequences in this sample. The chain has TRBV5-6 and TRBJ2-1, with TRBD1 matching 9 bases. CDR3 length: 15 residues. V lost 5 bases, J lost 3 bases, and 6 bases stayed unmatched. From germline, CDR1 is SGHDT and CDR2 YYEEEE. The CDR3, as DNA: TGTGCCAGCAGTACATGGACAGGGGTCTACAATGAGCAGTTCTTC. It codes for CASSTWTGVYNEQFF.

The J gene is TRBJ1-2, the V gene TRBV4-1; TRBD1 matches 10 bases. J lost 7 bases, V lost 3 bases, and 11 bases had no gene match. In germline, CDR1 is MGHRA, CDR2 YSYEKL. This CDR3 is 16 amino acids long. In DNA, the CDR3 is TGCGCCAGCAGCCACGGGGGACAGGGGCAGGACGGTGGCTACACCTTC. Translation: CASSHGGQGQDGGYTF.

The gene calls are TRBV4-1 and TRBJ1-5, with 9 nucleotides matching TRBD1. V was pared by 1 base and J by 6 bases, with 7 bases of the junction left unmatched. The V gene's germline CDR1 is MGHRA and CDR2 YSYEKL. This CDR3 has 16 residues. This chain's CDR3 is CASSQVRGQGSQPQHF. As DNA, the CDR3 is TGCGCCAGCAGCCAAGTCCGAGGACAGGGGAGTCAGCCCCAGCATTTT.

The chain links TRBV5-1 to TRBJ2-2, with 9 bases aligning to TRBD1. The ends lost 5 bases at V and 4 bases at J; junction bases unmatched: 3. Germline V gene data show CDR1 as SGHRS and CDR2 as YFSETQ. There are 14 residues in the CDR3. The CDR3 here is CASRQGAGTGELFF. The CDR3 DNA is TGCGCCAGCAGACAGGGGGCGGGCACCGGGGAGCTGTTTTTT.

This chain joins TRBV27 and TRBJ2-5; D not resolved. With 3 bases removed from V and 5 bases from J, the gap between germline ends came to 16 bases. The CDR3 runs to 15 residues. CDR1 and CDR2 from the germline V gene are MNHEY and SMNVEV (reference sequence). In nucleotides, the CDR3 is TGTGCCAGCAGTTTTGGGCAGGCAGCACGGGAGACCCAGTACTTC. Its protein product is CASSFGQAARETQYF.

V gene TRBV5-5 combines with J gene TRBJ2-7; D is unresolved. Germline V gene sequence: CDR1 SGHKS, CDR2 YYEKEE (reference sequence). Trimming removed 0 bases from V and 3 bases from J, with 13 bases in between. The CDR3 runs to 15 residues. The CDR3, as DNA: TGTGCCAGCAGCTTGGTCCCCATCTACGACTACGAGCAGTACGTC. It is translated as CASSLVPIYDYEQYV.

The gene calls are TRBV19 and TRBJ1-5, with D possibly matching TRBD1 (5 bases). CDR3 size: 13 residues. Germline CDR1 is LNHDA and CDR2 is SQIVND (reference sequence). V was cut by 4 bases and J by 2 bases, with 6 bases left in between. This chain's CDR3 is CASSTTGNQPQHF. As DNA, the CDR3 is TGTGCCAGTAGTACGACAGGCAATCAGCCCCAGCATTTT.

This clone was observed a few times. The rearrangement links TRBV5-1 to TRBJ1-1; 8 bases are a match to TRBD1. CDR1 SGHRS and CDR2 YFSETQ come from the germline V gene. The CDR3 has 16 residues. V lost 1 base and J lost 4; bases outside the gene matches: 9. CDR3: CASSLLGQEGATEAFF. CDR3 in DNA: TGCGCCAGCAGCTTGTTGGGACAGGAGGGAGCCACTGAAGCTTTCTTT. The complete variable domain, with remaining parts taken from reference TRBV5-1 and TRBJ1-1, reads KAGVTQTPRYLIKTRGQQVTLSCSPISGHRSVSWYQQTPGQGLQFLFEYFSETQRNKGNFPGRFSGRQFSNSRSEMNVSTLELGDSALYLCASSLLGQEGATEAFFGQGTRLTVV.

This clone was detected ten times or more. V and J are TRBV7-6 and TRBJ2-6; TRBD2 is a possible D gene (5 bases). The germline gives CDR1 SGHVS, CDR2 FNYEAQ. This CDR3 has 12 residues. The V end was cut by 4 bases, the J end by 12 bases, with 10 bases between. The CDR3 spells CASSSRTGVLTF. For the CDR3, the DNA is TGTGCCAGCAGCTCCCGGACTGGCGTCCTGACTTTC.

The gene calls are TRBV4-1 and TRBJ2-7; 7 nucleotides match TRBD1. The CDR3 runs 14 residues. Trimming at V came to 5 bases and at J to 2 bases, leaving 6 bases not matched to a gene. Germline V CDR1 and CDR2: MGHRA, YSYEKL. This CDR3 reads CASSNRDRAYEQYF. The DNA of the CDR3 is TGCGCCAGCAGCAACCGGGACAGAGCCTACGAGCAGTACTTC.

Points on this clone: Its ends do not fully match the called genes, so a read error is possible. The chain has TRBV6-5 and TRBJ2-1; TRBD2 aligns across 7 bases. This CDR3 spans 14 amino acids. CDR1 and CDR2 from the germline V gene are MNHEY and SVGAGI. CDR3 DNA: TGTGCCGGCAGTTACTCGGGCGGGAGCGATGAGCAGTTCTTC. As protein: CAGSYSGGSDEQFF.

The count of this clone is one. The rearrangement links TRBV15 to TRBJ1-1, with unresolved D. Germline-derived CDR1 and CDR2 are LNHNV and YYDKDF (reference sequence). The CDR3 loop spans 13 amino acids. Trimming removed 0 bases from V and 7 bases from J, with 9 bases in between. The CDR3 reads CATSRDEGGEAFF. The DNA of the CDR3 is TGTGCCACCAGCAGAGATGAGGGAGGTGAAGCTTTCTTT.

The V call is TRBV18, the J call TRBJ2-3, with 11 bases fitting TRBD1. There are 16 residues in the CDR3. Looked up from germline, CDR1 is KGHSH and CDR2 is LQKENI. The V gene end was trimmed by 6 bases and the J gene end by 4 bases; junction bases not matched to a gene: 9. CDR3 sequence (DNA): TGTGCCAGCTCCCAACGGACAGGGGGCCTGGCAGATACGCAGTATTTT. Translation gives CASSQRTGGLADTQYF.

The rearrangement links TRBV7-2 to TRBJ1-1, with D hard to call. The germline V and J ends were trimmed by 5 bases and 2 bases, with 18 bases remaining between them. The V gene's germline CDR1 is SGHTA and CDR2 FQGNSA. CDR3 length equals 16 residues. CDR3 DNA sequence: TGTGCCAGCAGCCAGAGAGATGGACTGTCTAACACTGAAGCTTTCTTT. It translates to CASSQRDGLSNTEAFF.

This clone was detected only once. The rearrangement joins TRBV7-9 to TRBJ2-1; the match to TRBD2 covers 9 bases. The length of the CDR3 is 15 residues. CDR1 is SEHNR, CDR2 FQNEAQ, per germline (reference sequence). V lost 6 bases to trimming and J lost 6 bases; unmatched junction nucleotides: 9. In DNA, the CDR3 is TGTGCCAGCAGGGACGGGACTAGCCCGTTCAATGAGCAGTTCTTC. Residues: CASRDGTSPFNEQFF.